Listed here are 12 T cell receptor beta chains from one sample, sequenced in a study of cytomegalovirus exposure and HLA in healthy donors. 60 Vbeta and 13 Jbeta primers were used in PCR. Libraries were prepared by immunoSEQ multiplex PCR; TCRdb keeps only in-frame clonotypes and omits some of them. The sample carries around 120,000 clones, about 83% recorded once. The source material was PBMCs. The receptors derive from a woman between 40 and 55 years old in good health and CMV-seropositive.

The chain employs TRBV27 and TRBJ2-5, with 13 bases fitting TRBD2. The J segment lost 4 bases and the V segment lost 6 bases, leaving 8 bases of the junction unmatched. The CDR3 consists of 16 residues. CDR1 and CDR2 from the germline V gene are MNHEY and SMNVEV (reference sequence). The CDR3: CASRATSGRPGETQYF. The CDR3, as DNA: TGTGCCAGCAGGGCGACTAGCGGGAGGCCGGGAGAGACCCAGTACTTC.

This chain links TRBV7-2 with TRBJ1-2; D not resolved. V lost 5 bases to trimming and J lost 5 bases, with 15 bases between them. The CDR3 has 14 residues. Germline V gives CDR1 SGHTA, CDR2 FQGNSA. The CDR3 coding sequence is TGTGCCAGCAGCCCCGACCAGGTTACTTATGGCTACACCTTC. This sequence encodes CASSPDQVTYGYTF.

This sequence joins TRBV7-2 and TRBJ2-5; the D is unclear. Germline loops: CDR1 SGHTA, CDR2 FQGNSA. This CDR3 comprises 15 residues. Trimming shortened V by 5 bases and J by 4 bases, and 17 bases separated the two germline ends. CDR3 nucleotide sequence: TGTGCCAGCAGCGATGGAGTCGGCTCGGGAGAGACCCAGTACTTC. The encoded protein is CASSDGVGSGETQYF.

The chain links TRBV7-9 to TRBJ2-3, with a tentative D call TRBD2 (5 bases). Trimming stripped 5 bases from V and 6 bases from J, with 21 bases between. Germline CDR1 SEHNR, CDR2 FQNEAQ (reference sequence). The CDR3 is 16 residues long. This CDR3 is CASSQTISEQRDTQYF. The CDR3 DNA follows: TGTGCCAGCAGCCAGACTATTTCCGAACAAAGGGATACGCAGTATTTT.

The CDR3 bases are TGTGCCAGCTCACCCCGGGCAGCGGACGAGCAGTACTTC. It codes for CASSPRAADEQYF. The rearrangement uses TRBV18 and TRBJ2-7, with TRBD2 as a possible D gene (5 bases). Looked up from germline, CDR1 is KGHSH and CDR2 is LQKENI. With 3 bases removed from V and 5 bases from J, the gap between germline ends came to 11 bases. CDR3 length: 13 residues.

Details on this clone: The sample has other DNA sequences that encode this CDR3 too. The chain carries TRBV6-5 and TRBJ2-7, with 9 positions matching TRBD1. This CDR3 has 14 residues. The ends lost 0 bases at V and 4 bases at J; junction bases unmatched: 1. CDR1 and CDR2 from the germline V gene are MNHEY and SVGAGI. Written as DNA, the CDR3 is TGTGCCAGCAGTTACTCGACAGGGGGGTACGAGCAGTACTTC. Translated, it gives CASSYSTGGYEQYF.

V usage is TRBV9 and J usage is TRBJ2-2, with 7 nucleotides matching TRBD2. Germline V CDR1 and CDR2: SGDLS, YYNGEE. The CDR3 is 15 amino acids. J gave up 3 bases and V 3 bases, and 5 bases lay outside the gene matches. CDR3 amino acids: CASSEGGPYTGELFF. CDR3 sequence (DNA): TGTGCCAGCAGCGAGGGAGGGCCCTACACCGGGGAGCTGTTTTTT.

The CDR3 DNA follows: TGCGCCAGCAGCTTAGACGGATCGAGCGCAGATACGCAGTATTTT. Translated: CASSLDGSSADTQYF. The V call is TRBV5-1, the J call TRBJ2-3; D unclear. V was cut by 2 bases and J by 4 bases, with 14 bases left in between. The CDR3 loop spans 15 amino acids. Germline assignment: CDR1 SGHRS and CDR2 YFSETQ.

CDR3 amino acids: CASSLGTGQETQYF. Written as DNA, the CDR3 is TGCGCCAGCAGCTTGGGGACAGGACAAGAGACCCAGTACTTC. The genes are TRBV5-1 and TRBJ2-5; TRBD1 agrees at 7 bases. The V and J ends lost 0 bases and 2 bases, in that order; junction bases with no gene match: 1. The CDR3 consists of 14 residues. CDR1 and CDR2 (germline): SGHRS, YFSETQ.

The chain has TRBV30 and TRBJ2-1; TRBD2 aligns across 7 bases. Germline trimming cut 5 bases from V and 1 base from J; bases unmatched to any gene: 17. This CDR3 has 18 amino acids. Per the germline V gene, CDR1 is GTSNPN and CDR2 is SVGIG (reference sequence). The DNA for the CDR3 is TGTGCCTGGGGCCTGTTTGGGAGGGCCACTGGGTCCTACAATGAGCAGTTCTTC. It yields the protein CAWGLFGRATGSYNEQFF.

Details on this clone: The sample contains more than one DNA sequence encoding this CDR3. The chain has TRBV29-1 and TRBJ1-1; D not certain. This CDR3 contains 12 residues. Germline CDR1 and CDR2: SQVTM and ANQGSEA. Trimming took off 3 bases at V and 0 bases at J, with 5 bases between the two ends. CDR3 loop: CSVDSVNTEAFF. CDR3 bases: TGCAGCGTTGATTCAGTGAACACTGAAGCTTTCTTT.

This rearrangement joins TRBV4-1 to TRBJ2-7, with 9 bases identical to TRBD1. Germline lookup yields CDR1 MGHRA and CDR2 YSYEKL. The CDR3 length is 16 residues. The V segment lost 3 bases and the J segment 1 base; nucleotides outside the gene matches: 7. The CDR3 sequence is CASSQNRDRASYEQYF. Written as DNA, the CDR3 is TGCGCCAGCAGCCAGAACCGGGACAGGGCGTCCTACGAGCAGTACTTC.